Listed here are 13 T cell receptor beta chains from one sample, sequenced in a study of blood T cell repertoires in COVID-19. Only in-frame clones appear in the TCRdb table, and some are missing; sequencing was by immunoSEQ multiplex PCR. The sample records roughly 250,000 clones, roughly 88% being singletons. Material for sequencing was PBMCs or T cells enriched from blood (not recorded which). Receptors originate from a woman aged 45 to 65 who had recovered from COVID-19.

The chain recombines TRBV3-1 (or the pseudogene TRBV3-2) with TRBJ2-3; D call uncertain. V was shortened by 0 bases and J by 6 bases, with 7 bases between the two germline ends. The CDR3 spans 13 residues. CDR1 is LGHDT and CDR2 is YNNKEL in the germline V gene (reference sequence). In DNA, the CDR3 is TGTGCCAGCAGCCAAGACTATCGTGATACGCAGTATTTT. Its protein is CASSQDYRDTQYF.

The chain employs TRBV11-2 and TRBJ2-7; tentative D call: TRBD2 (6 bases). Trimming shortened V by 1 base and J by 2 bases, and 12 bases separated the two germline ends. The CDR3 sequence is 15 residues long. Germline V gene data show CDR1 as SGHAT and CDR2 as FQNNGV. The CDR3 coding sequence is TGTGCCAGCAGCTTAGGCGGGACCCGCGCCTACGAGCAGTACTTC. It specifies CASSLGGTRAYEQYF.

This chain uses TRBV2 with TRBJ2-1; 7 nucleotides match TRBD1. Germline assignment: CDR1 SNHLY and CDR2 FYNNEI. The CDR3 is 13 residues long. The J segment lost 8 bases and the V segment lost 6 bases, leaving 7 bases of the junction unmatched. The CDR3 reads CASRRQGWDEQFF. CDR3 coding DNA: TGTGCCAGCAGGCGACAGGGTTGGGATGAGCAGTTCTTC.

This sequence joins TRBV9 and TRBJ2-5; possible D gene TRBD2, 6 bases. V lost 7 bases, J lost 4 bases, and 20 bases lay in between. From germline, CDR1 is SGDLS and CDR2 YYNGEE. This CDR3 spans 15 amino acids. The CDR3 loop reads CASASTPGRGETQYF. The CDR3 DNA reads TGTGCCAGCGCATCCACCCCAGGGCGGGGAGAGACCCAGTACTTC.

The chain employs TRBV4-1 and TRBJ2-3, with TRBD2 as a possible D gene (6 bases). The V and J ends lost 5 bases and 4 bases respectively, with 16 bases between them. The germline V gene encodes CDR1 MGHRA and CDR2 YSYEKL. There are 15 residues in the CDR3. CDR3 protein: CASSSGLGGADTQYF. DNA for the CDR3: TGCGCCAGCAGCTCGGGTCTGGGGGGTGCAGATACGCAGTATTTT.

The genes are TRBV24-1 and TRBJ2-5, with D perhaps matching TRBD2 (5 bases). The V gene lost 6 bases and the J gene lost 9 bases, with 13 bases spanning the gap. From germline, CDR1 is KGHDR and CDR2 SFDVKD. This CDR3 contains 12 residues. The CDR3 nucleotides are TGTGCCACCAGTCGAGGACCCGGGGCCCAGTACTTC. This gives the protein CATSRGPGAQYF.

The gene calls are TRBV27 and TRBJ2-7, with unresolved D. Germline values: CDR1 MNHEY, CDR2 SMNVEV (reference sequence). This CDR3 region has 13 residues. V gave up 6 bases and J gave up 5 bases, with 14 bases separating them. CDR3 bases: TGTGCCAGCAGCCCCACCGAACTCCACGAGCAGTACTTC. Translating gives CASSPTELHEQYF.

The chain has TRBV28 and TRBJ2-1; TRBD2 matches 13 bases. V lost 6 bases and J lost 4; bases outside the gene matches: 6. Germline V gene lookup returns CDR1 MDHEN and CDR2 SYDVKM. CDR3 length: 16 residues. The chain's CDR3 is CASSRTSGSGYNEQFF. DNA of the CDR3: TGTGCCAGCAGCCGGACTAGCGGGAGTGGTTACAATGAGCAGTTCTTC.

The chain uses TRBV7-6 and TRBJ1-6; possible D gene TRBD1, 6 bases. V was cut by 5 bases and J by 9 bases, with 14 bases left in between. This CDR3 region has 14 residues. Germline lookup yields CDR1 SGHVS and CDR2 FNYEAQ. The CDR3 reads CASSQYREGSPLHF. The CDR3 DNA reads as TGTGCCAGCAGCCAATACAGGGAGGGTTCACCCCTCCACTTT. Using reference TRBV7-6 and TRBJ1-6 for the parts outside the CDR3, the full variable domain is GAGVSQSPRYKVTKRGQDVALRCDPISGHVSLYWYRQALGQGPEFLTYFNYEAQQDKSGLPNDRFSAERPEGSISTLTIQRTEQRDSAMYRCASSQYREGSPLHFGNGTRLTVT.

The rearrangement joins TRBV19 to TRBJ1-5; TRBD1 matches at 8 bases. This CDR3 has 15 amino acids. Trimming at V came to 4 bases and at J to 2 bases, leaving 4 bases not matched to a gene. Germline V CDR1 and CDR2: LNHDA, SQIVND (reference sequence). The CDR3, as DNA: TGTGCCAGTAGTACCCCGACAGGGGGCAATCAGCCCCAGCATTTT. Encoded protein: CASSTPTGGNQPQHF.

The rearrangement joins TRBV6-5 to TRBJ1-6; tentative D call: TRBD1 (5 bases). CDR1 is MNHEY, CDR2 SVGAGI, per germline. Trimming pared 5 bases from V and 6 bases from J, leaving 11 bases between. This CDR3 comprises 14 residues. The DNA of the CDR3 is TGTGCCAGCAGTCTCCGGGGGGTTAATTCACCCCTCCACTTT. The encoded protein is CASSLRGVNSPLHF.

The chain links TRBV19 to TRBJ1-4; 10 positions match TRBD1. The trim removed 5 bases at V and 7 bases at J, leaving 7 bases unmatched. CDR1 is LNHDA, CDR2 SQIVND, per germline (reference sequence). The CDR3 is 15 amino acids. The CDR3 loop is CASSPGDRGVEKLFF. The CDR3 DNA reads TGTGCCAGTAGTCCGGGGGACAGGGGAGTTGAAAAACTGTTTTTT.

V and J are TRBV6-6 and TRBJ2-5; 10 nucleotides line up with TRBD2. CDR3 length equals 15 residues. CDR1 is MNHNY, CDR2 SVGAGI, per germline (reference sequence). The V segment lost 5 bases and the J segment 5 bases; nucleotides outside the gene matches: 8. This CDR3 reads CASSGALAGDETQYF. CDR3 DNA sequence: TGTGCCAGCAGTGGGGCTCTAGCGGGAGACGAGACCCAGTACTTC.